The rows below give T cell receptor beta chains drawn from one sample of a study of cytomegalovirus exposure and HLA in healthy donors. Method: immunoSEQ multiplex PCR; TCRdb's copy keeps in-frame clones and lacks some. The sample includes tens of thousands of clones, approximately 65% of them seen just once. Sequencing was carried out using PBMCs. These receptors came from a male donor in good health and CMV-seropositive. The CDR3 runs from the conserved cysteine through the conserved F or W. A D gene is named only where the DNA matches it firmly. Rows give clone size only sometimes, using once, few, many, or a class for an expanded clone.

D gene,V gene,CDR3 length,clone size,J gene,CDR3 DNA,CDR3 protein
TRBD1,TRBV7-2,14,.,TRBJ1-5,TGTGCCAGCAGCTTAGACAGGGGGCGCGAGCCCCAGCATTTT,CASSLDRGREPQHF
.,TRBV5-4,14,.,TRBJ1-5,TGTGCCAGCAGCTTACAGGGAGGCAATCAGCCCCAGCATTTT,CASSLQGGNQPQHF
TRBD1,TRBV30,11,few,TRBJ2-7,TGTGCCTGGGGGACAGGGAGCGAGCAGTACTTC,CAWGTGSEQYF
TRBD1,TRBV30,13,.,TRBJ1-4,TGTGCCTGGCACGGGACAGGGAAAGAAAAACTGTTTTTT,CAWHGTGKEKLFF
TRBD2,TRBV7-3,16,.,TRBJ2-2,TGTGCCAGCAGCTTCTCAAGCGGGGGGGCAGGCGGGGAGCTGTTTTTT,CASSFSSGGAGGELFF
.,TRBV29-1,12,.,TRBJ1-1,TGCAGCGTTGGGGGGGTGAACACTGAAGCTTTCTTT,CSVGGVNTEAFF
.,TRBV4-2,15,.,TRBJ1-2,TGTGCCAGCAGCCAAGATTTACAGGAAGACTATGGCTACACCTTC,CASSQDLQEDYGYTF
TRBD1,TRBV29-1,14,few,TRBJ2-1,TGCAGCGCTACCGGGACAGGGGGATTCGGTGAGCAGTTCTTC,CSATGTGGFGEQFF
.,TRBV5-1,14,.,TRBJ1-5,TGCGCCAGCAGCTTGGATGGGAGTAATCAGCCCCAGCATTTT,CASSLDGSNQPQHF
TRBD2,TRBV2,15,few,TRBJ2-1,TGTGCCAGCAGTGAAAAGAGCGGGGGTTCCAATGAGCAGTTCTTC,CASSEKSGGSNEQFF
.,TRBV11-2,14,.,TRBJ2-7,TGTGCCAGCAGCTTAGAGGCGGTTCCCTACGAGCAGTACTTC,CASSLEAVPYEQYF
.,TRBV21-1,18,.,TRBJ2-4,TGTGCCAGCAGCAAAGGGCCTAGCGGAGTCCTAGCCAAAAACATTCAGTACTTC,CASSKGPSGVLAKNIQYF
.,TRBV29-1,14,few,TRBJ2-2,TGCAGCGTTCAGGAAGGGGCGAACACCGGGGAGCTGTTTTTT,CSVQEGANTGELFF
TRBD1,TRBV28,15,.,TRBJ1-5,TGTGCCAGCAGTTTGAGGGACAGGGTCAATCAGCCCCAGCATTTT,CASSLRDRVNQPQHF
.,TRBV6-8,18,.,TRBJ1-4,TGTGCCAGCAGTTCCTCGCCAACCGTCAGGGGTCCTAATGAAAAACTGTTTTTT,CASSSSPTVRGPNEKLFF
.,TRBV6-1,13,few,TRBJ2-7,TGTGCCAGCAGCCCCGGACAGTCCTACGAGCAGTACTTC,CASSPGQSYEQYF
TRBD2,TRBV5-8,15,.,TRBJ2-1,TGTGCCAGCAGCTTCGGGCTAGCGGACTACAATGAGCAGTTCTTC,CASSFGLADYNEQFF
TRBD1,TRBV6-1,15,.,TRBJ1-2,TGTGCCAGCAGCTCACAGGGGACGGCGAACTATGGCTACACCTTC,CASSSQGTANYGYTF
.,TRBV14,15,.,TRBJ2-5,TGTGCCAGCAGCCAAGGGGAGACTACCAAAGAGACCCAGTACTTC,CASSQGETTKETQYF
TRBD1,TRBV5-1,15,.,TRBJ1-1,TGCGCCAGCAGCTGGGGACAGGGGGCCGGCACTGAAGCTTTCTTT,CASSWGQGAGTEAFF
.,TRBV19,14,.,TRBJ2-2,TGTGCCAGTAGTGTCCAGGGTACGATCGGGGAGCTGTTTTTT,CASSVQGTIGELFF
.,TRBV5-4,15,.,TRBJ2-3,TGTGCCAGCAGTCGACAGTTAGGCGGCACAGATACGCAGTATTTT,CASSRQLGGTDTQYF
TRBD1,TRBV5-1,13,.,TRBJ2-7,TGCGCCAGCAGCTTGAGACAGGGCTACGAGCAGTACTTC,CASSLRQGYEQYF
.,TRBV27,14,.,TRBJ2-3,TGTGCCAGCAGTCAGGACTGGGGCACAGATACGCAGTATTTT,CASSQDWGTDTQYF
TRBD1,TRBV18,13,few,TRBJ2-7,TGTGCCAGCTCACAAGGACAGGGCTACGAGCAGTACTTC,CASSQGQGYEQYF
TRBD1,TRBV5-1,16,.,TRBJ2-1,TGCGCCAGCAGCGGTGGGACAGGGGGTTTCTACAATGAGCAGTTCTTC,CASSGGTGGFYNEQFF
.,TRBV25-1,14,.,TRBJ2-1,TGTGCCAGCAGTACGGGAGCTTTTGACGATGAGCAGTTCTTC,CASSTGAFDDEQFF
.,TRBV6-5,14,.,TRBJ1-5,TGTGCCAGCAGTGGACAGCCTAGCAATCAGCCCCAGCATTTT,CASSGQPSNQPQHF
.,TRBV28,13,few,TRBJ2-1,TGTGCCAGCAGTTTATGGGAGAGACCCGAGCAGTTCTTC,CASSLWERPEQFF
.,TRBV7-2,15,.,TRBJ2-5,TGTGCCAGCAGCTTAGCCGCAGGGGTGGGAGAGACCCAGTACTTC,CASSLAAGVGETQYF
TRBD1,TRBV29-1,14,.,TRBJ1-2,TGCAGCGGTATACCCGGGACAGGGGCCTATGGCTACACCTTC,CSGIPGTGAYGYTF
TRBD2,TRBV6-1,14,.,TRBJ2-1,TGTGCCAGCAATCGAGGACTAGCGGGAAATGAGCAGTTCTTC,CASNRGLAGNEQFF
TRBD1,TRBV25-1,16,.,TRBJ2-3,TGTGCCAGCAGACTCGGGACAGGCGTGACCACAGATACGCAGTATTTT,CASRLGTGVTTDTQYF